The rows below give T cell receptor beta chains drawn from one sample of a study of OX40 agonist ivuxolimab in advanced cancers. Clones were read by immunoSEQ multiplex PCR, and TCRdb kept only the in-frame ones, dropping some. The repertoire holds about 74,000 clones, under 95% seen once, with 5% to 6.5% in the top ten. Specimen: CD4+ or CD8+ T cells sorted from blood, collected in a trial of the OX40 agonist ivuxolimab. All receptors derive from an adult with an advanced solid tumor such as melanoma, head and neck, liver or kidney cancer. Each CDR3 is given with its conserved first and last residue. A D gene is named only where the DNA matches it firmly. Only part of the rows carry a size: once, few, many, or a class if the clone is expanded.

v_call	cdr3_length	clone_size	d_call	j_call	cdr3_nt	cdr3_aa
TRBV5-8	14	NA	TRBD1	TRBJ2-5	TGTGCCAGCAGCTTGACCGGGACAGAAGAGACCCAGTACTTC	CASSLTGTEETQYF
TRBV11-2	13	NA	NA	TRBJ1-4	TGTGCCAGCAGCTTGTGGGGCAATGAAAAACTGTTTTTT	CASSLWGNEKLFF
TRBV19	14	NA	TRBD1	TRBJ2-7	TGTGCCACCGGGACAGGGATAGGTGTCTACGAGCAGTACTTC	CATGTGIGVYEQYF
TRBV27	13	NA	TRBD1	TRBJ2-7	TGTGCCAGCAGTTTAAGGGACAGTTACGAGCAGTACTTC	CASSLRDSYEQYF
TRBV27	16	NA	NA	TRBJ2-1	TGTGCCAGCAGTTCCGGGGGCCCACCCTCCTACAATGAGCAGTTCTTC	CASSSGGPPSYNEQFF
TRBV27	14	NA	TRBD2	TRBJ2-1	TGTGCCAGCAGCGGGAGGGCCGAGATCAATGAGCAGTTCTTC	CASSGRAEINEQFF
TRBV20-1	11	NA	NA	TRBJ2-7	TGCAGTGCTAGAGGCATTTACGAGCAGTACTTC	CSARGIYEQYF
TRBV29-1	16	NA	TRBD1	TRBJ2-7	TGCAGCGTCCTTAACTTTACAGGGGATAACGCTAACGAGCAGTACTTC	CSVLNFTGDNANEQYF
TRBV7-9	14	NA	NA	TRBJ1-1	TGTGCCAGCAGCTTCCTCCAAATGAACACTGAAGCTTTCTTT	CASSFLQMNTEAFF
TRBV19	13	few	NA	TRBJ1-2	TGTGCCAGTAACTGGCCGACAAGCGGGGGCTACACCTTC	CASNWPTSGGYTF
TRBV2	15	NA	TRBD1	TRBJ1-2	TGTGCCAGCAGTGACACAGGGGAGATTAACTATGGCTACACCTTC	CASSDTGEINYGYTF
TRBV4-1	12	once	NA	TRBJ2-7	TGCGCCAGCAGCCCCAATTGGAACGAGCAGTACTTC	CASSPNWNEQYF
TRBV7-9	16	NA	NA	TRBJ2-7	TGTGCCAGCAGCTTAGAGCTAGGGGGGCAGGGGTACGAGCAGTACTTC	CASSLELGGQGYEQYF
TRBV30	12	NA	NA	TRBJ1-1	TGTGCCTGGAGTGTTTATCGGACTGAAGCTTTCTTT	CAWSVYRTEAFF
TRBV29-1	10	NA	NA	TRBJ2-1	TGCAGCGTTGCCGGGGATGAGCAGTTCTTC	CSVAGDEQFF
TRBV4-3	15	NA	NA	TRBJ1-5	TGCGCCAGCAGCCAAGATTACAGTAGCAATCAGCCCCAGCATTTT	CASSQDYSSNQPQHF
TRBV7-2	15	NA	TRBD1	TRBJ2-5	TGTGCCAGCAGCTTAGCAGGGGGCGCGACGGAGACCCAGTACTTC	CASSLAGGATETQYF
TRBV2	16	NA	NA	TRBJ1-4	TGTGCCAGCAGTGAAGCTGGGATTGGAACTAATGAAAAACTGTTTTTT	CASSEAGIGTNEKLFF
TRBV28	15	NA	TRBD1	TRBJ2-6	TGTGCCAGCAGTTACAGGGGTATTGGGGCCAACGTCCTGACTTTC	CASSYRGIGANVLTF
TRBV27	15	NA	TRBD1	TRBJ2-7	TGTGCCAGCAGTGAGCTGGACAGGGGAACCTACGAGCAGTACTTC	CASSELDRGTYEQYF
TRBV25-1	15	NA	NA	TRBJ1-1	TGTGCCAGCAGACTTGGAGGTAGATCTAACACTGAAGCTTTCTTT	CASRLGGRSNTEAFF
TRBV6-5	15	NA	NA	TRBJ2-4	TGTGCCAGCAGTCCTCCGGGCCGGGCCAAAAACATTCAGTACTTC	CASSPPGRAKNIQYF
TRBV6-6	15	NA	TRBD1	TRBJ1-2	TGTGCCAGCAATCCAAACAGGGGGAGTAACTATGGCTACACCTTC	CASNPNRGSNYGYTF
TRBV4-3	18	NA	NA	TRBJ2-6	TGCGCCAGCAGCCAAGATCTGGGCGATATCTCTGGGGCCAACGTCCTGACTTTC	CASSQDLGDISGANVLTF
TRBV14	17	NA	TRBD2	TRBJ2-1	TGTGCCAGCAGCCATCATATGACTAGCGGGGGGGCCAATGAGCAGTTCTTC	CASSHHMTSGGANEQFF
TRBV14	13	NA	NA	TRBJ2-7	TGTGCCAGCAGCCCCAGGGGACTCTACGAGCAGTACTTC	CASSPRGLYEQYF
TRBV11-3	16	NA	NA	TRBJ2-5	TGTGCCAGCAGTACCGGGGATACTAACTTGGAAGAGACCCAGTACTTC	CASSTGDTNLEETQYF
TRBV6-6	15	NA	NA	TRBJ1-3	TGTGCCAGCAGTTACGGGACGGGCTCTGGAAACACCATATATTTT	CASSYGTGSGNTIYF
TRBV27	16	NA	TRBD2	TRBJ2-7	TGTGCCAGCAGTCCTCGAGAACTAGCGGACCCCTACGAGCAGTACTTC	CASSPRELADPYEQYF
TRBV30	12	few	NA	TRBJ1-5	TGTGCCTGGAGCGGAGGGGATCAGCCCCAGCATTTT	CAWSGGDQPQHF
TRBV27	16	NA	TRBD1	TRBJ2-3	TGTGCCAGCAGTCTCCTCCCGGGACAGGGACCAGATACGCAGTATTTT	CASSLLPGQGPDTQYF
TRBV15	14	NA	NA	TRBJ1-1	TGTGCCACCAGCACTTCAGGGTCGGTCACTGAAGCTTTCTTT	CATSTSGSVTEAFF
TRBV5-5	17	NA	TRBD1	TRBJ1-1	TGTGCCAGCAGCTTTGGACAGGGAACGTCCATGAACACTGAAGCTTTCTTT	CASSFGQGTSMNTEAFF
TRBV7-2	16	NA	NA	TRBJ2-2	TGTGCCAGCAGCTTAGTTTCCCGCGCGAACACCGGGGAGCTGTTTTTT	CASSLVSRANTGELFF
TRBV6-6	11	few	NA	TRBJ2-2	TGTGCCAGCAGTTATGGAGGGGAGCTGTTTTTT	CASSYGGELFF
TRBV7-9	12	once	NA	TRBJ1-4	TGTGCCAGCCGGGGACGGAGGGAGGAACTGTTTTTT	CASRGRREELFF
TRBV28	14	NA	NA	TRBJ2-1	TGTGCCAGCAGTGTTTGGCAGGGCAAGGATGAGCAGTTCTTC	CASSVWQGKDEQFF
TRBV2	16	NA	TRBD1	TRBJ2-5	TGTGCCAGCATAGGGACGATGGACAGGTTAAAGAGTGCCCAGTACTTC	CASIGTMDRLKSAQYF
TRBV4-2	16	once	NA	TRBJ2-7	TGTGCCAGCAGCCAAGATGGAGGGATGGGAACCTACGAGCAGTACTTC	CASSQDGGMGTYEQYF
TRBV7-9	15	NA	NA	TRBJ1-2	TGTGCCAGCAGCTTACGCGGGGGTAAAGTCTATGGCTACACCTTC	CASSLRGGKVYGYTF
TRBV13	12	NA	NA	TRBJ2-7	TGTGCCAGCAGCTTTACAGGATACGAGCAGTACTTC	CASSFTGYEQYF
TRBV4-1	13	NA	NA	TRBJ2-7	TGCGCCAGCAGCCGAGATACAGGTTACGAGCAGTACTTC	CASSRDTGYEQYF
TRBV7-2	16	NA	NA	TRBJ2-5	TGTGCCAGCAGCGGTCTAGCTATTAGAGTCCAAGAGACCCAGTACTTC	CASSGLAIRVQETQYF
TRBV14	14	NA	NA	TRBJ1-5	TGTGCCAGCAGCCCCCTCGAGGGGGATCAGCCCCAGCATTTT	CASSPLEGDQPQHF
TRBV19	13	NA	NA	TRBJ2-7	TGTGCCAGTAGTATATTCCATACGTCCGAGCAGTACTTC	CASSIFHTSEQYF
TRBV7-3	15	NA	NA	TRBJ2-1	TGTGCCAGCAGCTTAATTCAGAGTATTCACAATGAGCAGTTCTTC	CASSLIQSIHNEQFF
TRBV28	13	NA	NA	TRBJ2-7	TGTGCCAGCAGTTTCGGGGACACCTACGAGCAGTACTTC	CASSFGDTYEQYF
TRBV28	16	NA	NA	TRBJ1-2	TGTGCCAGCAGCCCACCCGGCGCGCGGTCCAACTATGGCTACACCTTC	CASSPPGARSNYGYTF
TRBV18	15	NA	NA	TRBJ1-2	TGTGCCAGCTTCGGGTGGACAGCGAGCTTCTATGGCTACACCTTC	CASFGWTASFYGYTF
TRBV4-1	15	NA	TRBD1	TRBJ2-1	TGCGCCAGCAGCCAAGTAGGACAGGGGGTGAATGAGCAGTTCTTC	CASSQVGQGVNEQFF
TRBV28	14	NA	NA	TRBJ1-1	TGTGCCAGCAGTTTAGCAGGGGCGCGGACTGAAGCTTTCTTT	CASSLAGARTEAFF
TRBV19	15	NA	TRBD2	TRBJ2-5	TGTGCCAGTAGTATTACCGGGGGGGCCCCGGAGACCCAGTACTTC	CASSITGGAPETQYF
TRBV4-1	17	NA	TRBD1	TRBJ2-5	TGCGCCAGCAGCCAAGGGACGATGACAGGGGTGGGAGAGACCCAGTACTTC	CASSQGTMTGVGETQYF
TRBV23-1	16	once	TRBD1	TRBJ2-5	TGCGCCAGCGGAACTCGGGACAGGGAGTCCCCAGAGACCCAGTACTTC	CASGTRDRESPETQYF
TRBV6-5	15	NA	TRBD2	TRBJ2-1	TGTGCCAGCAGTTCAAAAGCGGGGGGGTGGAATGAGCAGTTCTTC	CASSSKAGGWNEQFF
TRBV28	14	NA	NA	TRBJ2-7	TGTGCCAGCAGTCTCCACGGGACCCCCTACGAGCAGTACTTC	CASSLHGTPYEQYF
TRBV7-9	12	NA	NA	TRBJ1-1	TGTGCCAGCAGCTTTTGGGGTCGATTAGCTTTCTTT	CASSFWGRLAFF
TRBV19	14	NA	TRBD1	TRBJ1-2	TGTGCCAGTAGTATCCAGGGGGCAGCTTATGGCTACACCTTC	CASSIQGAAYGYTF
TRBV4-2	16	few	NA	TRBJ1-5	TGTGCCAGCAGCCAAGTGTTGGATATTCGTAATCAGCCCCAGCATTTT	CASSQVLDIRNQPQHF